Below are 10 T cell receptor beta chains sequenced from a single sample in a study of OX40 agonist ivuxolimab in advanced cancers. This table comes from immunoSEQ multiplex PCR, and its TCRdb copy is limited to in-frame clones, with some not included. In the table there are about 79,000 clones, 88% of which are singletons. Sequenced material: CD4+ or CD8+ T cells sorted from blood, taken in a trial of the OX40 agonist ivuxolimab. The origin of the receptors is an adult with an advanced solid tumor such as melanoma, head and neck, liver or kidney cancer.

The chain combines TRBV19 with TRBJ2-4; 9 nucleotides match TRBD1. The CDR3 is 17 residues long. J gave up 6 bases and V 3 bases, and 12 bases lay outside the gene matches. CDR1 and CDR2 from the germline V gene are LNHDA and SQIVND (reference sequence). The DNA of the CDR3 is TGTGCCAGTAGTATCTCCGGGACAGGGCCACCGAGAAACATTCAGTACTTC. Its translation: CASSISGTGPPRNIQYF.

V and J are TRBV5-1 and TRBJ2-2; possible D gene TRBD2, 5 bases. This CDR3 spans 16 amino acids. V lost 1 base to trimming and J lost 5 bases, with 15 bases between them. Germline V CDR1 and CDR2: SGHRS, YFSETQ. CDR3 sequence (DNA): TGCGCCAGCAGCTTGTTGAGCCCGGGATCTACCGGGGAGCTGTTTTTT. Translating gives CASSLLSPGSTGELFF.

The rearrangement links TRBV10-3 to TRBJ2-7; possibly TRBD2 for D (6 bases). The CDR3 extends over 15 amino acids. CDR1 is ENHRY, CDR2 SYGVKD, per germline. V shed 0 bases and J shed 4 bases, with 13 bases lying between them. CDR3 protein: CAISESSSGTYEQYF. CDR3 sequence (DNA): TGTGCCATCAGTGAGTCTAGTAGCGGTACTTACGAGCAGTACTTC.

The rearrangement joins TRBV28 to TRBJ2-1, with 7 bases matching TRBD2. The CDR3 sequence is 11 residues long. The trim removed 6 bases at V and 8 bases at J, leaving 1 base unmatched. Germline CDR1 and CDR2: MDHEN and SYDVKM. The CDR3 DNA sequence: TGTGCCAGCAGGCGGGAGCATGAGCAGTTCTTC. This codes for CASRREHEQFF.

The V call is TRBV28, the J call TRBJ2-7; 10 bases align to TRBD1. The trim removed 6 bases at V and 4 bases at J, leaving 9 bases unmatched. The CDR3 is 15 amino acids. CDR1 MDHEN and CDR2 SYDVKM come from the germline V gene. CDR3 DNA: TGTGCCAGCAGCCCCCCTGACAGGGGGCAATACGAGCAGTACTTC. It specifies CASSPPDRGQYEQYF.

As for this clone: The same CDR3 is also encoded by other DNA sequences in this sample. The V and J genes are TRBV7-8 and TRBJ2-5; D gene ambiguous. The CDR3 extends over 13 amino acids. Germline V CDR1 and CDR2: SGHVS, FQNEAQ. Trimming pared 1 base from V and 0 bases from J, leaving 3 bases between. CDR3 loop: CASSLGNQETQYF. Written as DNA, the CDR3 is TGTGCCAGCAGCTTAGGAAACCAAGAGACCCAGTACTTC. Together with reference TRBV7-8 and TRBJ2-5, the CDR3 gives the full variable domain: GAGVSQSPRYKVAKRGQDVALRCDPISGHVSLFWYQQALGQGPEFLTYFQNEAQLDKSGLPSDRFFAERPEGSVSTLKIQRTQQEDSAVYLCASSLGNQETQYFGPGTRLLVL.

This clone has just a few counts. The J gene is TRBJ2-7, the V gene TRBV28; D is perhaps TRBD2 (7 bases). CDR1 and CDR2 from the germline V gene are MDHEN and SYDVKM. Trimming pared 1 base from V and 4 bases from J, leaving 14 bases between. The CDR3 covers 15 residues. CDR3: CASSLFTGGIYEQYF. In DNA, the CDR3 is TGTGCCAGCAGTTTATTTACGGGGGGCATTTACGAGCAGTACTTC.

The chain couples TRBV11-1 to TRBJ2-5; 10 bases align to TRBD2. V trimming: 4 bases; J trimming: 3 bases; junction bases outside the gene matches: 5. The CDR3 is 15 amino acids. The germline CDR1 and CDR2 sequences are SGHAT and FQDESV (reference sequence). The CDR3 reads CASSSGSGREETQYF. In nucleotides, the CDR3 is TGTGCCAGCAGCTCGGGAAGCGGGAGGGAAGAGACCCAGTACTTC.

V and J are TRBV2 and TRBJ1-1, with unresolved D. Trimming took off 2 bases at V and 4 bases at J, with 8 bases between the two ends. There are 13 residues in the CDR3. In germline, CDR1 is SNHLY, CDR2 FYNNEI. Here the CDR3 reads CASSESASTEAFF. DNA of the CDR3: TGTGCCAGCAGTGAATCGGCATCCACTGAAGCTTTCTTT.

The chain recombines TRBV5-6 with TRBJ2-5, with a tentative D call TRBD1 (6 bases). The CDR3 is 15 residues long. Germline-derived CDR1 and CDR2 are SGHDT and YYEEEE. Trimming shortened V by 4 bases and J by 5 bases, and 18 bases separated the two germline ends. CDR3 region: CASSARQEIVETQYF. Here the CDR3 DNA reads TGTGCCAGCAGCGCCCGACAGGAGATTGTGGAGACCCAGTACTTC.